This T cell receptor (beta chain) was profiled in a study of T cells after yellow fever vaccination. In making TCR cDNA, 5'RACE template switching added a universal primer site and UMIs to it. One entry per CDR3 protein, called by TCRdb with MiXCR from the 5' RACE reads. The sample gives around 340,000 distinct CDR3 sequences, around an eighth of which show up once; more than 3% is in the top ten. Overall study findings and caveats: Detected again after the booster were most primary-vaccination clones, at 95% to 96% CD4 and approximately 87% CD8. Some clonotypes were seen in both the CD4 and the CD8 compartments. These made up a small share and likely arose from convergent recombination.

V lost 7 bases to trimming and J lost 1 base, with 16 bases between them. This CDR3 has 15 amino acids. To note about this clonotype: What it binds is not known.

The chain employs TRBV12-3 or TRBV12-4 and TRBJ1-1; D call uncertain. Specimen: CD4+ T cells sorted from PBMCs, collected 15 days after the yellow fever booster vaccination. This sequence originates from a man aged 18 to 29 who received the YFV17D yellow fever vaccine. This chain's CDR3 is CASTLVEGPNTEAFF. The CDR3 bases are TGTGCCAGCACCCTTGTCGAGGGCCCGAACACTGAAGCTTTCTTT.